This TCR beta chain was observed in a study of glioma-infiltrating T cells after dendritic cell vaccination. Whole-study context: Autologous tumor lysate was loaded overnight onto monocyte-derived dendritic cells grown 7 to 8 days with IL-4 and GM-CSF. General study results and limits: TCR clonality showed no direct relationship with survival.

The time point here: after dendritic cell vaccination, including at tumor progression/relapse. This clone was found a few times. Its target is unknown. TCRB CDR3 was amplified from 2 ug genomic DNA or less. Primers: 60 V beta forward and 13 J beta reverse. Sequencing used immunoSEQ multiplex PCR; TCRdb keeps in-frame clones, though not all of them. This repertoire shows just under 100,000 clones, less than 90% found once; its top ten account for under 6.5%. Germline-derived CDR1 and CDR2 are SQVTM and ANQGSEA. There are 12 residues in the CDR3. V shed 0 bases and J shed 13 bases, with 15 bases lying between them.

The J gene is TRBJ1-2, the V gene TRBV29-1, with D unclear. This material consisted of blood, taken after dendritic cell vaccination. The origin of this receptor is a human donor with glioblastoma. CDR3 DNA sequence: TGCAGCGTTGAAGATGTGGAGGTGATGGGCACCTTC. Translating it yields CSVEDVEVMGTF.